This T cell receptor beta chain was observed in a study of beta chain features in type 1 diabetes. Study details: No age, gender or cell yield differences were seen between patients and healthy donors. Study-wide findings and caveats: Possible PCR preference for shorter templates applied equally to patients and controls. Shorter TCRB CDR3s, moderately but significantly so, were found in Type 1 diabetes patients in all four CD4+ subsets.

CDR1 and CDR2 (germline): PRHDT, FYEKMQ (reference sequence). The CDR3 has 13 amino acids. The V end was cut by 4 bases, the J end by 6 bases, with 12 bases between. The investigators reverse transcribed all of the isolated RNA, so they sequenced expressed TCRB transcripts. Data came from immunoSEQ multiplex PCR; TCRdb stores just in-frame clones and leaves some out. The sample shows hundreds of thousands of clones, approximately 10% of them seen only once. Every donor provided one heparinised blood draw, which averaged around 120 mL. This clone was detected a few times. Its cognate antigen is unknown.

The TCR sequence derives from a man aged 25-45 years with type 1 diabetes. V is TRBV13 and J is TRBJ1-1; D is undetermined. The sample consisted of naive CD4+ T cells from blood. CDR3 region: CASSSAVDSEAFF. In DNA, the CDR3 is TGTGCCAGCAGCTCAGCCGTGGACTCTGAAGCTTTCTTT.